This T cell receptor (beta chain) was recovered during a study of Ad26.COV2.S vaccination and SARS-CoV-2 variants. Documented treatment: some 20 received Ad26.COV2.S at low or high dose, single or two shots; roughly five received placebo; per-sample allocation not given. Each sample was drawn 63 days after the first injection (of vaccine or placebo). The V and J ends lost 7 bases and 0 bases, in that order; junction bases with no gene match: 8. Germline V CDR1 and CDR2: MDHEN, SYDVKM. The CDR3 loop spans 15 amino acids. Measured with immunoSEQ multiplex PCR; TCRdb has only the in-frame clones, and not every one. Here the sample spans some 520,000 clones, around 88% being singletons.

This chain joins TRBV28 and TRBJ2-5; TRBD2 aligns across 7 bases. The sample here was peripheral blood, taken in a trial of Ad26.COV2.S vaccine versus placebo. The receptor was derived from a person between 18 and 59 years old who received the Ad26.COV2.S COVID-19 vaccine or a placebo. This CDR3 reads CASKRGGTDQETQYF. The CDR3 DNA reads TGTGCCAGCAAACGGGGAGGGACTGACCAAGAGACCCAGTACTTC.